Detailed here is one TCR beta chain. This record comes from a study of blood T cell repertoires in COVID-19. Authors' data handling: Estimation of nucleated cell counts was performed using reference gene primer amplification. TCRdb's copy holds only in-frame clones and misses some; the assay was immunoSEQ multiplex PCR. The D gene and trimming were derived from the DNA, and the V and J assignments and clone size from that table. The profile covers 250,000 to 350,000 clones, with about nine tenths appearing a single time and about 2.2% taken by the ten largest. The CDR3 has 17 residues. The germline V gene encodes CDR1 LGHNA and CDR2 YSLEER. Germline trimming cut 3 bases from V and 4 bases from J; bases unmatched to any gene: 12.

This clonotype originated in a woman aged 45-65 years who had recovered from COVID-19. The sequenced material came from peripheral blood. The chain employs TRBV4-3 and TRBJ2-1, with 7 bases identical to TRBD2. The CDR3 region is CASSHVYPTSYYNEQFF. As DNA, the CDR3 is TGCGCCAGCAGCCATGTTTACCCGACTAGCTATTACAATGAGCAGTTCTTC.